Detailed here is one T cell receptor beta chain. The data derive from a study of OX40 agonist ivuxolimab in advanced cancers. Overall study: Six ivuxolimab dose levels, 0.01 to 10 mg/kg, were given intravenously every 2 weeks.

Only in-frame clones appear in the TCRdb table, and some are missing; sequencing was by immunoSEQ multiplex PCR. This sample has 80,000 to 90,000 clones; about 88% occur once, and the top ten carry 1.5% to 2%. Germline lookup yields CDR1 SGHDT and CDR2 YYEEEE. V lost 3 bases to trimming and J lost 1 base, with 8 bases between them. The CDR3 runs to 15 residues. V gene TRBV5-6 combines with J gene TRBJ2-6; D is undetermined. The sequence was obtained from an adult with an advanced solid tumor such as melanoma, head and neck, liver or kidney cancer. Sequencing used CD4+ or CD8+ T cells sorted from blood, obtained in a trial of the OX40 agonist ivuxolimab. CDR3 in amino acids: CASSSLLSGANVLTF. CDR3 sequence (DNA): TGTGCCAGCAGCTCTCTCCTATCTGGGGCCAACGTCCTGACTTTC.